The 24 T cell receptor beta chains below come from one sample, sequenced in a study of identical twins. TCRdb itself ran the 5' RACE reads through MiXCR, one entry per CDR3 protein. The sample records roughly 500,000 distinct CDR3 sequences, about 20% being singletons. These data were also reused for a study on T cells expressing NK-cell markers.

The sample was CD4+ T cells sorted from blood. The source is a woman aged 18-29 years in good health.

The rearrangement links TRBV3-1 to TRBJ2-5; perhaps TRBD2 as D (5 bases). The CDR3 totals 18 residues. Trimming stripped 4 bases from V and 3 bases from J, with 24 bases between. The germline gives CDR1 LGHDT, CDR2 YNNKEL (reference sequence). CDR3 DNA sequence: TGTGCCAGCAGCCCGCGTAGCGAGACACGCTTCGAGGAAGAGACCCAGTACTTC. Residues: CASSPRSETRFEEETQYF.

This clonotype has more than one count but fewer than ten. The chain links TRBV10-2 to TRBJ2-1; 9 bases line up with TRBD2. J lost 8 bases, V lost 7 bases, and 6 bases had no gene match. Germline CDR1 is WSHSY and CDR2 is SAAADI. The CDR3 is 13 residues long. CDR3 nucleotide sequence: TGCGCCAGCAAGGGCGGGGGGGCGGATGAGCAGTTCTTC. It specifies CASKGGGADEQFF.

The chain joins TRBV7-9 to TRBJ2-5, with unresolved D. There are 11 residues in the CDR3. Germline V CDR1 and CDR2: SEHNR, FQNEAQ (reference sequence). The germline V and J ends were trimmed by 2 bases and 13 bases, with 11 bases remaining between them. The CDR3, as DNA: TGTGCCAGCAGCTTAATGGATGTTACGTACTTC. Translated: CASSLMDVTYF. Filled out from reference TRBV7-9 and TRBJ2-5, the complete variable domain reads DTGVSQNPRHKITKRGQNVTFRCDPISEHNRLYWYRQTLGQGPEFLTYFQNEAQLEKSRLLSDRFSAERPKGSFSTLEIQRTEQGDSAMYLCASSLMDVTYFGPGTRLLVL.

This clonotype turned up a few times. This chain joins TRBV20-1 and TRBJ1-2; D remains unclear. This CDR3 is 11 amino acids long. Germline lookup yields CDR1 DFQATT and CDR2 SNEGSKA (reference sequence). Trimming stripped 7 bases from V and 3 bases from J, with 9 bases between. CDR3 nucleotide sequence: TGCAGTGGAACAGATGACTATGGCTACACCTTC. Encoded protein: CSGTDDYGYTF.

This clonotype appeared a few times. The chain links TRBV7-8 to TRBJ2-6; D unclear. Germline CDR1 reads SGHVS; CDR2 reads FQNEAQ. V lost 5 bases and J 0 bases, leaving 11 bases between the germline ends. The CDR3 sequence is 16 residues long. CDR3 region: CASSLLQHSGANVLTF. CDR3 DNA: TGTGCCAGCAGCCTCCTCCAGCACTCTGGGGCCAACGTCCTGACTTTC.

In DNA form, the CDR3 reads TGTGCCAGCAGCCAGGCTCAAGAGACCCAGTACTTC. Translating gives CASSQAQETQYF. The rearrangement joins TRBV11-2 to TRBJ2-5, with D unclear. The CDR3 extends over 12 amino acids. Germline assignment: CDR1 SGHAT and CDR2 FQNNGV. V was clipped by 5 bases and J by 2 bases, with 6 bases between them.

This clonotype was seen many times. This chain uses TRBV6-6 with TRBJ2-3; no clear D. CDR1 MNHNY and CDR2 SVGAGI come from the germline V gene (reference sequence). The CDR3 contains 9 residues. The DNA of the CDR3 is TGTGCTACCACAGATACGCAGTATTTT. It is translated as CATTDTQYF.

This clonotype has just a few counts. This rearrangement joins TRBV4-1 to TRBJ1-4, with D perhaps TRBD1 (5 bases). The CDR3 runs to 18 residues. With 1 base removed from V and 0 bases from J, the gap between germline ends came to 15 bases. Germline V gene data show CDR1 as MGHRA and CDR2 as YSYEKL. The CDR3 loop reads CASSQGRGTRATNEKLFF. CDR3 coding DNA: TGCGCCAGCAGCCAAGGACGAGGGACGAGGGCAACTAATGAAAAACTGTTTTTT.

The chain recombines TRBV9 with TRBJ1-1, with D hard to call. This CDR3 comprises 15 residues. Germline V CDR1 and CDR2: SGDLS, YYNGEE. V gave up 0 bases and J gave up 3 bases, with 12 bases separating them. In DNA form, the CDR3 reads TGTGCCAGCAGCGTAGTGGGCAAAGCGTACACTGAAGCTTTCTTT. Amino acids: CASSVVGKAYTEAFF.

J is TRBJ2-7 and V is TRBV5-1; 9 bases match TRBD2. There are 16 residues in the CDR3. Unmatched junction bases numbered 8, after V lost 2 bases and J lost 2 bases. From germline, CDR1 is SGHRS and CDR2 YFSETQ. The DNA for the CDR3 is TGCGCCAGCAGCTTTGGTGCTAGCGGGGCAACCTACGAGCAGTACTTC. Residues: CASSFGASGATYEQYF. The variable domain in full, with the rest retrieved from reference TRBV5-1 and TRBJ2-7, is KAGVTQTPRYLIKTRGQQVTLSCSPISGHRSVSWYQQTPGQGLQFLFEYFSETQRNKGNFPGRFSGRQFSNSRSEMNVSTLELGDSALYLCASSFGASGATYEQYFGPGTRLTVT.

This clonotype has a single count. This chain uses TRBV6-6 with TRBJ1-3, with D uncertain. V was trimmed by 4 bases and J by 9 bases, leaving 7 bases between them. Germline V lookup: CDR1 MNHNY, CDR2 SVGAGI (reference sequence). This CDR3 spans 11 amino acids. The CDR3 reads CASSSPPTIYF. CDR3 nucleotides: TGTGCCAGCAGTTCTCCCCCCACCATATATTTT.

V gene TRBV5-1 combines with J gene TRBJ2-3, with D maybe TRBD2 (7 bases). Trimming removed 4 bases from V and 7 bases from J, with 13 bases in between. The CDR3 length is 13 residues. Germline CDR1 is SGHRS and CDR2 is YFSETQ. The CDR3: CASSTTGGHTQYF. Written as DNA, the CDR3 is TGCGCCAGCAGCACTACGGGGGGCCATACGCAGTATTTT.

This clonotype has just a few counts. The chain links TRBV12-3 or TRBV12-4 to TRBJ1-1; no clear D. The CDR3 is made up of 14 amino acids. Trimming removed 2 bases from V and 4 bases from J, with 11 bases in between. CDR3 sequence reads: CASSLRGRSTEAFF. DNA for the CDR3: TGTGCCAGCAGTTTAAGAGGGAGGAGCACTGAAGCTTTCTTT.

This clonotype was seen only a few times. This rearrangement joins TRBV6-5 to TRBJ2-3; 11 bases fit TRBD2. CDR1 is MNHEY, CDR2 SVGAGI, per germline. The CDR3 contains 15 residues. The junction had 8 bases not matched to a gene; V was cut back by 6 bases and J by 6 bases. In DNA, the CDR3 is TGTGCCAGCAGCTATAGCGGGAGGGTCCCCGATACGCAGTATTTT. Translated, it gives CASSYSGRVPDTQYF.

The CDR3 sequence: CSARDTVRGREQYF. DNA for the CDR3: TGCAGTGCTAGAGATACGGTTAGGGGTCGAGAGCAGTACTTC. The rearrangement uses TRBV20-1 and TRBJ2-7; TRBD1 might be the D (5 bases). V gave up 0 bases and J gave up 7 bases, with 16 bases separating them. CDR3 length: 14 residues. The germline CDR1 and CDR2 sequences are DFQATT and SNEGSKA (reference sequence).

This clonotype has only a few counts. This chain connects TRBV7-9 to TRBJ1-1; D gene unclear. This CDR3 comprises 12 residues. The V gene's germline CDR1 is SEHNR and CDR2 FQNEAQ (reference sequence). Trimming stripped 1 base from V and 6 bases from J, with 6 bases between. The CDR3 DNA reads TGTGCCAGCAGCTTAGTCCACTCTGAAGCTTTCTTT. This translates into CASSLVHSEAFF.

The CDR3, as DNA: TGCAGTGCTAGGGCGGGAGCGAACTATGGCTACACCTTC. It codes for CSARAGANYGYTF. The chain joins TRBV20-1 to TRBJ1-2, with D uncertain. V was shortened by 3 bases and J by 2 bases, with 10 bases between the two germline ends. The CDR3 sequence is 13 residues long. The germline gives CDR1 DFQATT, CDR2 SNEGSKA (reference sequence).

This clonotype was counted at least ten times. V is TRBV20-1 and J is TRBJ2-5; D perhaps matches TRBD1 (5 bases). The CDR3 consists of 14 residues. V lost 1 base and J 4 bases, leaving 13 bases between the germline ends. Germline V gene lookup returns CDR1 DFQATT and CDR2 SNEGSKA (reference sequence). CDR3 in DNA: TGCAGTGCTAGAGTCGACTCTAGGGGAGAGACCCAGTACTTC. Encoded protein: CSARVDSRGETQYF.

The J gene is TRBJ2-5, the V gene TRBV5-5; D may be TRBD1 (6 bases). The CDR3 length is 14 residues. In germline, CDR1 is SGHKS, CDR2 YYEKEE (reference sequence). V shed 2 bases and J shed 4 bases, with 12 bases lying between them. The CDR3 nucleotides are TGTGCCAGCAGCTTCACGGGCAGGGGAGAGACCCAGTACTTC. This encodes CASSFTGRGETQYF.

The count of this clonotype is one. The J gene is TRBJ2-5, the V gene TRBV28; D perhaps matches TRBD1 (6 bases). The CDR3 spans 14 residues. The V end lost 6 bases, the J end lost 1 base, and 12 bases lay between the germline ends. In germline, CDR1 is MDHEN, CDR2 SYDVKM. Written as DNA, the CDR3 is TGTGCCAGCAGCATAGGGGGTAGCCAAGAGACCCAGTACTTC. It specifies CASSIGGSQETQYF.

The chain is built from TRBV18 and TRBJ2-1; 8 bases agree with TRBD2. Germline V gene lookup returns CDR1 KGHSH and CDR2 LQKENI. With V trimmed by 3 bases and J by 7 bases, 5 bases remained unmatched. The CDR3 loop spans 14 amino acids. In DNA form, the CDR3 reads TGTGCCAGCTCACCCGGGACTAGAAAGAATGAGCAGTTCTTC. Translating it yields CASSPGTRKNEQFF.

This clonotype was found a few times. The V call is TRBV7-2, the J call TRBJ1-2; D call uncertain. CDR1 and CDR2 (germline): SGHTA, FQGNSA. This CDR3 contains 14 residues. V was pared by 2 bases and J by 6 bases, with 13 bases between. The CDR3 loop reads CASSLRQAGDGYTF. As DNA, the CDR3 is TGTGCCAGCAGCTTAAGGCAGGCCGGGGATGGCTACACCTTC.

A few counts support this clonotype. The V gene is TRBV7-9, the J gene TRBJ1-2; perhaps TRBD1 as D (5 bases). CDR1 and CDR2 (germline): SEHNR, FQNEAQ (reference sequence). Trimming left V 5 bases short and J 4 bases short, with 11 bases between. The CDR3 extends over 13 amino acids. DNA for the CDR3: TGTGCCAGCAGCAGGGGATCGACCTATGGCTACACCTTC. It is translated as CASSRGSTYGYTF. The full variable domain, with the rest looked up from reference TRBV7-9 and TRBJ1-2, is DTGVSQNPRHKITKRGQNVTFRCDPISEHNRLYWYRQTLGQGPEFLTYFQNEAQLEKSRLLSDRFSAERPKGSFSTLEIQRTEQGDSAMYLCASSRGSTYGYTFGSGTRLTVV.

The gene calls are TRBV12-3 or TRBV12-4 and TRBJ2-7; tentative D call: TRBD2 (5 bases). The V end was cut by 2 bases, the J end by 2 bases, with 10 bases between. CDR3 length equals 14 residues. The CDR3 region has the DNA TGTGCCAGCAGTTTACGTGAGGGCCCCTACGAGCAGTACTTC. Encoded protein: CASSLREGPYEQYF.